This T cell receptor beta chain was sequenced for a study of T cell repertoires in cytomegalovirus infection. Study context: It was the public TCR beta signatures that indicated both CMV infection and matching HLA type. The study, taken as a whole, reports: HLA-C-restricted CMV clonotypes gave the most frequent clonotype in two of eight donors. Totalled public TCR beta family frequency picked out people who carried CMV plus the relevant HLA.

The CDR3 runs to 14 residues. Trimming took 0 bases from V and 2 from J, leaving 8 bases between them. The germline CDR1 and CDR2 sequences are KGHSH and LQKENI. Each CDR3 protein gets one entry after TCRdb re-called the reads with MiXCR. The repertoire consists of around 710,000 distinct CDR3 sequences, with 25% to 30% occurring once and the leading ten covering 13%. About this clonotype itself: The antigen is unknown.

This TCR came from a human donor in good health (CMV status not recorded). Some clones in this sample may be carry-over from other donors' samples. The rearrangement uses TRBV18 and TRBJ2-7; D is uncertain. This material consisted of cultured CD8+ T cells from PBMCs, taken from culture after CMV antigen stimulation. The CDR3 loop reads CASSPPVGAYEQYF. CDR3 nucleotides: TGTGCCAGCTCACCACCTGTCGGAGCCTACGAGCAGTACTTC.